This entry lists 5 T cell receptor beta chains sequenced from one sample in a study of cytomegalovirus exposure and HLA in healthy donors. 13 Jbeta primers and 60 Vbeta primers were used for the PCR. The table came from immunoSEQ multiplex PCR; TCRdb's copy has only in-frame clones and leaves some out. The table includes about 200,000 clones, 65% to 85% detected once. Sequenced material: PBMCs. These receptors originate from a man aged 25 to 40 in good health and CMV-seronegative.

The V gene is TRBV2, the J gene TRBJ2-2, with TRBD2 as a possible D gene (6 bases). V was pared by 6 bases and J by 8 bases, with 13 bases between. Germline CDR1 reads SNHLY; CDR2 reads FYNNEI. CDR3 length: 13 amino acids. The CDR3 sequence: CASRSTAGGELFF. The CDR3 DNA sequence: TGTGCCAGCAGGTCGACGGCGGGAGGGGAGCTGTTTTTT.

V is TRBV28 and J is TRBJ1-3; maybe TRBD1 (6 bases). CDR1 MDHEN and CDR2 SYDVKM come from the germline V gene. The CDR3 is 15 amino acids. V dropped 0 bases and J dropped 0 bases, with 6 bases sitting between them. CDR3 in DNA: TGTGCCAGCAGTTTATGGGACAGCTCTGGAAACACCATATATTTT. Residues: CASSLWDSSGNTIYF.

The chain has TRBV18 and TRBJ2-7, with 8 bases that match TRBD1. V gave up 3 bases and J gave up 3 bases; unmatched junction bases: 4. The CDR3 extends over 14 amino acids. Per the germline V gene, CDR1 is KGHSH and CDR2 is LQKENI. CDR3 amino acids: CASSPQGAGYEQYF. As DNA, the CDR3 is TGTGCCAGCTCACCTCAGGGGGCTGGCTACGAGCAGTACTTC.

The chain links TRBV11-2 to TRBJ2-5; 9 bases map to TRBD2. In germline, CDR1 is SGHAT, CDR2 FQNNGV. V was pared by 6 bases and J by 5 bases, with 16 bases of the junction left unmatched. The CDR3 is made up of 17 amino acids. The CDR3 here is CASSSEASGAGWETQYF. DNA for the CDR3: TGTGCCAGCAGTTCAGAGGCTAGCGGGGCGGGGTGGGAGACCCAGTACTTC.

The chain is built from TRBV6-5 and TRBJ2-2; no clear D. Germline CDR1 MNHEY, CDR2 SVGAGI. Between the trimmed V and J ends, which lost 6 bases and 5 bases, there was a span of 13 bases. The CDR3 totals 14 residues. The CDR3 bases are TGTGCCAGCAGCCTTACCAGGAAAACCGGGGAGCTGTTTTTT. Its translation is CASSLTRKTGELFF.